This T cell receptor beta chain was identified during a study of radiation and T cells in renal cell carcinoma. The CDR3 has 12 residues. From germline, CDR1 is ENHRY and CDR2 SYGVKD. V lost 4 bases and J lost 8; bases outside the gene matches: 4. Time point of the sample: baseline pretreatment blood. The treatment was: 15 Gy SBRT to primary tumor, nephrectomy 4 weeks later. This clone was detected only a few times. Using immunoSEQ multiplex PCR, the repertoire was profiled, and TCRdb retains in-frame clones only, with some absent. The sample consists of about 140,000 clones, roughly 80% of them appearing once.

The sequencing here drew on blood, taken from a patient whose treatment included radiotherapy and nephrectomy. The TCR was taken from a woman in her fifties or sixties with renal cell carcinoma. The V and J genes are TRBV10-3 and TRBJ1-2; TRBD1 agrees at 7 bases. DNA of the CDR3: TGTGCCATCAGTGGACAGGGCAAAGGCTACACCTTC. It encodes CAISGQGKGYTF.